This T cell receptor beta chain was retrieved from a study of T cell repertoires in cytomegalovirus infection. As for the study in general: Public TCR beta signatures provided an indication of both CMV infection and a matching HLA type.

Via MiXCR, TCRdb re-called the reads, giving one row per CDR3 protein. The repertoire holds 8,000 or so distinct CDR3 sequences, under 55% seen once, with over 60% in the top ten. This clonotype was counted a few times. Its matching antigen is unknown. The junction shows a germline mismatch at one end, possibly a read error. This CDR3 spans 16 amino acids. Germline CDR1 and CDR2: SGHTA and FQGNSA. Study-wide findings and caveats: Cumulative public TCR beta family frequency identified CMV carriers with the relevant HLA. HLA-C-restricted CMV-specific TCR beta clonotypes prevailed in the ex vivo response.

The sequencing sample was made of PBMCs, sequenced either directly or after in vitro stimulation (not recorded which). The receptor's source is a human donor in good health (CMV status not recorded). Some clones in this sample may be carry-over from other donors' samples. This chain joins TRBV7-2 and TRBJ1-1, with D uncertain. CDR3 nucleotides: TGTGCCAGCTGCTTAGATTCTAGGGTCTCTAACACTGAAGCTTTCTTT. It yields the protein CASCLDSRVSNTEAFF.